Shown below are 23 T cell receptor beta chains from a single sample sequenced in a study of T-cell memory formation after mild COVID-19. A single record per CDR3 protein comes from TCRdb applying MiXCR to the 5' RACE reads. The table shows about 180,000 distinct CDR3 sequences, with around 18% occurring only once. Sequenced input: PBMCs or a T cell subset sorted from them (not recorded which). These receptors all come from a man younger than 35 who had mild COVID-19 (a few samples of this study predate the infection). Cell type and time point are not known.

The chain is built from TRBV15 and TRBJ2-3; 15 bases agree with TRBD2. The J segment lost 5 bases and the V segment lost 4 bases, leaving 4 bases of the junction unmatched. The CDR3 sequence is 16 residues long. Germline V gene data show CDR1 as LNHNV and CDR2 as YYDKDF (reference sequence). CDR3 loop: CATSKGLAGGRDTQYF. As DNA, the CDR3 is TGTGCCACCAGCAAAGGACTAGCGGGGGGGAGAGATACGCAGTATTTT.

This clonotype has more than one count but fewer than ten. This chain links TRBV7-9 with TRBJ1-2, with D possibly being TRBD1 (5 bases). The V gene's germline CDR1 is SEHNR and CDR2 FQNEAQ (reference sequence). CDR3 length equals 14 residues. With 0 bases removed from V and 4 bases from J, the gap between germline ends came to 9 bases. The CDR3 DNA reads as TGTGCCAGCAGCTTAGCCGAGGGGAGCTATGGCTACACCTTC. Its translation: CASSLAEGSYGYTF.

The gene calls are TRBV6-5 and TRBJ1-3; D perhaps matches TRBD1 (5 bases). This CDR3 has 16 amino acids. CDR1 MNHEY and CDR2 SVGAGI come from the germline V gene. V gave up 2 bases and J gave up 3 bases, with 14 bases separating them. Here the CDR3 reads CASSYAWGNFGNTIYF. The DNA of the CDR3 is TGTGCCAGCAGTTACGCCTGGGGCAACTTTGGAAACACCATATATTTT.

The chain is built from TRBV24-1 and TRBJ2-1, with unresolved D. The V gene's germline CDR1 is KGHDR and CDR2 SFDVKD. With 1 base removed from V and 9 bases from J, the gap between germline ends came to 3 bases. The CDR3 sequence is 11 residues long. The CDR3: CATSDFGEQFF. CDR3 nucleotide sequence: TGTGCCACCAGTGATTTTGGTGAGCAGTTCTTC.

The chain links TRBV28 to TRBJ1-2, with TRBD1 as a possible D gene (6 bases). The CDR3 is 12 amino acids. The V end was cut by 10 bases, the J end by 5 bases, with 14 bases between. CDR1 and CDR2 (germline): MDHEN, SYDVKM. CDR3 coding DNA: TGTGCCACCACACAAGGGGGGTATGGCTACACCTTC. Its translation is CATTQGGYGYTF.

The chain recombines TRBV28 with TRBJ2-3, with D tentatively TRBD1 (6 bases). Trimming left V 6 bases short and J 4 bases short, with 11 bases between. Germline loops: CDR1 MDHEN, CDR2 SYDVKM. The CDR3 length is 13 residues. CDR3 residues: CASRPAGADTQYF. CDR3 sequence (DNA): TGTGCCAGCAGACCAGCAGGGGCAGATACGCAGTATTTT. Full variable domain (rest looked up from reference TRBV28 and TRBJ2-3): DVKVTQSSRYLVKRTGEKVFLECVQDMDHENMFWYRQDPGLGLRLIYFSYDVKMKEKGDIPEGYSVSREKKERFSLILESASTNQTSMYLCASRPAGADTQYFGPGTRLTVL.

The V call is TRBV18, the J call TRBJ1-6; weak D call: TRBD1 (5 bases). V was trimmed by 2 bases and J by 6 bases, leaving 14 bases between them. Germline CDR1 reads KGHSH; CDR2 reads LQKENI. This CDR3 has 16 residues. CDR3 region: CASSPFWSGSNSPLHF. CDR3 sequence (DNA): TGTGCCAGCTCACCATTCTGGTCAGGGTCTAATTCACCCCTCCACTTT.

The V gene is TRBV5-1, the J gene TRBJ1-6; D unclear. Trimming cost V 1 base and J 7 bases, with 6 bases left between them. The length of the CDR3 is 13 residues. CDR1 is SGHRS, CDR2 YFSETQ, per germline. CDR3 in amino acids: CASSLFGNSPLHF. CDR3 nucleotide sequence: TGCGCCAGCAGCTTGTTTGGAAATTCACCCCTCCACTTT.

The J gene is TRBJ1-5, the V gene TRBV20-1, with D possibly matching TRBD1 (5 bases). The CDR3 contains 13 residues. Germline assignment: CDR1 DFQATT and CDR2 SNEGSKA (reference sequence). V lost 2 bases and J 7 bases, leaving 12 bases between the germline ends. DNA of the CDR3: TGCAGTGCTAGACGGGCTGGGACCCAGCCCCAGCATTTT. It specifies CSARRAGTQPQHF.

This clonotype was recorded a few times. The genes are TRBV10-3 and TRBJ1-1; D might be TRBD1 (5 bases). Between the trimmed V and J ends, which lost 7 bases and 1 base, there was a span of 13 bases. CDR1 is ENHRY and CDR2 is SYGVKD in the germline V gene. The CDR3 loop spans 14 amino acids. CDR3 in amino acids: CAITGVGKNTEAFF. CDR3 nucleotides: TGTGCCATCACGGGGGTGGGCAAGAACACTGAAGCTTTCTTT.

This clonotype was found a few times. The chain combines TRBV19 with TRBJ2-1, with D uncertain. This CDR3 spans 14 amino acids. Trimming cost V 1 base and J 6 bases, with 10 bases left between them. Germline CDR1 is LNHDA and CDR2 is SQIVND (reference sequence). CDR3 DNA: TGTGCCAGTAGTATAGTAGGAGCCTTCAATGAGCAGTTCTTC. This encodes CASSIVGAFNEQFF.

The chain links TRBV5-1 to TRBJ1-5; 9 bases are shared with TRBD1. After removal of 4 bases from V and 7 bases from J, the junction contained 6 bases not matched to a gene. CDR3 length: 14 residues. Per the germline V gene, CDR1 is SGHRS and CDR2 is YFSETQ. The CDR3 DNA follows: TGCGCCAGCAGCACGGGACAGGGACAGCAGCCCCAGCATTTT. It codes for CASSTGQGQQPQHF.

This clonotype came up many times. The CDR3 sequence is CSATGRASGPGSYNEQFF. The CDR3 nucleotides are TGCAGTGCTACCGGGAGGGCTAGCGGGCCCGGCTCCTACAATGAGCAGTTCTTC. The rearrangement uses TRBV20-1 and TRBJ2-1; TRBD2 matches 8 bases. V was clipped by 4 bases and J by 0 bases; unmatched bases: 14. CDR1 is DFQATT, CDR2 SNEGSKA, per germline (reference sequence). CDR3 length: 18 amino acids.

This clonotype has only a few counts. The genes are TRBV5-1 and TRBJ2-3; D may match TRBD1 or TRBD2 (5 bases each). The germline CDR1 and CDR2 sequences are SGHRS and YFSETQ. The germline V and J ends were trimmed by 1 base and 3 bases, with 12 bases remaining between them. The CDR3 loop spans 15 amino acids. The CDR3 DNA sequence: TGCGCCAGCAGCTTGTCTGGGACCGGGACAGATACGCAGTATTTT. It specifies CASSLSGTGTDTQYF.

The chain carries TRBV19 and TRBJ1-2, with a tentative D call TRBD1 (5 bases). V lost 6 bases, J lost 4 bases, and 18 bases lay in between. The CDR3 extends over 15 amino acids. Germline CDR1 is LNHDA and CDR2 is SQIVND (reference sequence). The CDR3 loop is CASRYSLGGAYGYTF. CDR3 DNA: TGTGCCAGTAGATATTCCCTCGGGGGAGCCTATGGCTACACCTTC. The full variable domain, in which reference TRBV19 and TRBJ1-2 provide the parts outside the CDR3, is DGGITQSPKYLFRKEGQNVTLSCEQNLNHDAMYWYRQDPGQGLRLIYYSQIVNDFQKGDIAEGYSVSREKKESFPLTVTSAQKNPTAFYLCASRYSLGGAYGYTFGSGTRLTVV.

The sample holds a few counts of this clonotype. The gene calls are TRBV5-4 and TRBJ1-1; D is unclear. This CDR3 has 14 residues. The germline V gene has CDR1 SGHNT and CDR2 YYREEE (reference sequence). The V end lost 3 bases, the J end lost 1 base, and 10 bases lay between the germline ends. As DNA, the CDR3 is TGTGCCAGCAGCTCAGACATGGGGAACACTGAAGCTTTCTTT. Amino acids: CASSSDMGNTEAFF.

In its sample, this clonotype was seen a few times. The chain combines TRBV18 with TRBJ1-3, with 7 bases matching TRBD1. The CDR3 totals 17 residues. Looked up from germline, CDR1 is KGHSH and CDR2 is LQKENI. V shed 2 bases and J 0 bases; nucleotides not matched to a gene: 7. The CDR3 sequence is CASSPSSGGGSGNTIYF. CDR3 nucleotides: TGTGCCAGCTCACCATCTTCAGGGGGAGGCTCTGGAAACACCATATATTTT. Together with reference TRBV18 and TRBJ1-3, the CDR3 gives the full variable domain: NAGVMQNPRHLVRRRGQEARLRCSPMKGHSHVYWYRQLPEEGLKFMVYLQKENIIDESGMPKERFSAEFPKEGPSILRIQQVVRGDSAAYFCASSPSSGGGSGNTIYFGEGSWLTVV.

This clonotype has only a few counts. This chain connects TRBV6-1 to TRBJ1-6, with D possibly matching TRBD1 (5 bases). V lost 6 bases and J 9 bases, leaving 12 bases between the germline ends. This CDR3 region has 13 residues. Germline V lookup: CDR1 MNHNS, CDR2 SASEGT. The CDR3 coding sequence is TGTGCCAGCAGCGACAGATATCTTTCACCCCTCCACTTT. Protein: CASSDRYLSPLHF.

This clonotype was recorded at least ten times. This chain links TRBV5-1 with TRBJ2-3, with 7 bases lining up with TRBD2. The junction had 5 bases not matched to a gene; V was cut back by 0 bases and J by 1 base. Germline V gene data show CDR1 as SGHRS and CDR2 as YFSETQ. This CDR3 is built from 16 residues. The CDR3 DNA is TGCGCCAGCAGCTTGGCCATGGCGGGGGGCACAGATACGCAGTATTTT. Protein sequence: CASSLAMAGGTDTQYF. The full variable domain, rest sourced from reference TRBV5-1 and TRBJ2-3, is KAGVTQTPRYLIKTRGQQVTLSCSPISGHRSVSWYQQTPGQGLQFLFEYFSETQRNKGNFPGRFSGRQFSNSRSEMNVSTLELGDSALYLCASSLAMAGGTDTQYFGPGTRLTVL.

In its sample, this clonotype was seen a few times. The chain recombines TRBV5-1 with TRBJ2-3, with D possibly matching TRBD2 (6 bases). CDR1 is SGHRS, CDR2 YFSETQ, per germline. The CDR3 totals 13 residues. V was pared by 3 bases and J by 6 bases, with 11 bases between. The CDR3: CASSSWGDDTQYF. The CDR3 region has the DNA TGCGCCAGCAGCTCCTGGGGGGATGATACGCAGTATTTT. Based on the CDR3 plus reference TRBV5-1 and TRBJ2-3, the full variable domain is KAGVTQTPRYLIKTRGQQVTLSCSPISGHRSVSWYQQTPGQGLQFLFEYFSETQRNKGNFPGRFSGRQFSNSRSEMNVSTLELGDSALYLCASSSWGDDTQYFGPGTRLTVL.

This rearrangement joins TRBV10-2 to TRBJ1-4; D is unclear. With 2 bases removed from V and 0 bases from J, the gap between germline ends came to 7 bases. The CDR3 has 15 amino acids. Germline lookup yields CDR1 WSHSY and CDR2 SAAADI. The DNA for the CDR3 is TGCGCCAGCAGTGAGAACCCAGCAACTAATGAAAAACTGTTTTTT. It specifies CASSENPATNEKLFF.

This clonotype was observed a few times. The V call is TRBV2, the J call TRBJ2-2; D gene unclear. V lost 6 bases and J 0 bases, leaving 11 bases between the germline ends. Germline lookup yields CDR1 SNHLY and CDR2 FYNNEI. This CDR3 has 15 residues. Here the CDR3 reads CASSHRQPNTGELFF. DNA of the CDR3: TGTGCCAGCAGCCACCGTCAGCCGAACACCGGGGAGCTGTTTTTT. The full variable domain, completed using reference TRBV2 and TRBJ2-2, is EPEVTQTPSHQVTQMGQEVILRCVPISNHLYFYWYRQILGQKVEFLVSFYNNEISEKSEIFDDQFSVERPDGSNFTLKIRSTKLEDSAMYFCASSHRQPNTGELFFGEGSRLTVL.

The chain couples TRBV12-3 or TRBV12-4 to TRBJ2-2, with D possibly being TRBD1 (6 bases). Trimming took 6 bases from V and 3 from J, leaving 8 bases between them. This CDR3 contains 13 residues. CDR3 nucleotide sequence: TGTGCCAGCAGACAGGGACACACCGGGGAGCTGTTTTTT. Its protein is CASRQGHTGELFF.